This T cell receptor (beta chain) was sequenced for a study of T cells in Graves' hyperthyroidism and ophthalmopathy. Amplification of TCR beta CDR3 regions used RNA as the template. The HTBI primer set served for first-round RT-PCR of the TCR CDR3. TCRdb independently ran MiXCR on the multiplex PCR reads; one entry per CDR3 protein. The repertoire holds a few hundred thousand distinct CDR3 sequences, around a sixth seen once, with around 7.5% in the top ten. V lost 5 bases, J lost 6 bases, and 3 bases stayed unmatched. The CDR3 spans 12 residues. Germline V gene data show CDR1 as LNHDA and CDR2 as SQIVND (reference sequence). The table lists this clonotype with a count of one.

V gene TRBV19 combines with J gene TRBJ2-7, with TRBD1 identical over 8 bases. The sample taken for sequencing was blood. The receptor comes from a woman in her 30s with Graves' hyperthyroidism. CDR3 amino acids: CASSAGGVEQYF. Here the CDR3 DNA reads TGTGCCAGTAGTGCAGGGGGCGTCGAGCAGTACTTC. Combining the CDR3 with reference TRBV19 and TRBJ2-7 gives the whole variable domain DGGITQSPKYLFRKEGQNVTLSCEQNLNHDAMYWYRQDPGQGLRLIYYSQIVNDFQKGDIAEGYSVSREKKESFPLTVTSAQKNPTAFYLCASSAGGVEQYFGPGTRLTVT.